This T cell receptor (beta chain) originates from a study of blood T cells in healthy people across ages. A second about 7 to 12 cycle PCR used barcoded and J-beta primers. TCRdb independently ran MiXCR on the 5' RACE reads; one entry per CDR3 protein. The sample shows around 990,000 distinct CDR3 sequences, 20% to 25% of them seen only once. This CDR3 is 15 amino acids long. V lost 5 bases and J 1 base, leaving 13 bases between the germline ends. In germline, CDR1 is SGHVS, CDR2 FQNEAQ. This clonotype was seen more than once but under ten times. Its antigen is not known. Broader study findings: Age showed a roughly linear inverse relationship with TCR beta diversity per million T cells. A conclusive naive versus antigen-experienced comparison was prevented by the unsorted PBMCs.

These same records also appear under a second study, on T cells of mothers and their children. This second report adds: Each donor was one of three healthy Caucasian mothers or one of their six children.

The chain carries TRBV7-8 and TRBJ2-3; D perhaps matches TRBD2 (6 bases). Source material: blood. This TCR was sampled from a girl aged 2-15 years in good health. Written as DNA, the CDR3 is TGTGCCAGCAGCCTTTCGGGACTTGGCACAGATACGCAGTATTTT. Translating it yields CASSLSGLGTDTQYF.